The source of this TCR beta chain is a study of cytomegalovirus exposure and HLA in healthy donors. Study summary: Tens of millions of unique TCRs from HLA-typed donors made up an early data release.

Use of 60 Vbeta and 13 Jbeta primers characterized the PCR. Profiled with immunoSEQ multiplex PCR; TCRdb holds only in-frame clones, not every one. The sample carries 150,000 or so clones, around four fifths recorded once. Donors consisted of healthy bone marrow donors. Germline trimming cut 7 bases from V and 7 bases from J; bases unmatched to any gene: 14. This CDR3 spans 16 amino acids. CDR1 and CDR2 from the germline V gene are SGHVS and FQNEAQ. This sequence was found in a young man in good health and CMV-seropositive. The sequenced sample was PBMCs. V gene TRBV7-8 combines with J gene TRBJ2-1; 9 bases fit TRBD2. The CDR3 DNA reads as TGTGCCAGCACCCAAGTCACAGCGGGGGGAGGGAATGAGCAGTTCTTC. Translation: CASTQVTAGGGNEQFF.